Described below is a single T cell receptor (beta chain) sequence and its context. This sample was included in a study of blood T cell repertoires in COVID-19. Study summary: The samples span acute and convalescent COVID-19 from the United States, Italy and Spain.

Participants reported their clinical history, and cohort assignment relied on those reports. The study counted Cohort 3 donors as recovered given two negative PCRs, clearance, or symptom resolution. J gave up 2 bases and V 2 bases, and 10 bases lay outside the gene matches. CDR3 length equals 17 residues. CDR1 PRHDT and CDR2 FYEKMQ come from the germline V gene (reference sequence). In the original processing: How many nucleated cells were present was estimated from reference gene primer amplification. Data came from immunoSEQ multiplex PCR; TCRdb stores just in-frame clones and leaves some out. The V and J calls and clone size were taken over from that table, and D and trimming were inferred from the DNA. This table has over 250,000 clones, roughly 90% appearing once.

The TCR was taken from a man in his forties who had recovered from COVID-19. The specimen was PBMCs or T cells enriched from blood (not recorded which). This sequence joins TRBV13 and TRBJ2-7, with 9 bases identical to TRBD1. CDR3 in amino acids: CASSLSGAGQGTYEQYF. The CDR3 DNA follows: TGTGCCAGCAGCTTAAGCGGCGCCGGACAGGGGACCTACGAGCAGTACTTC.